These 18 T cell receptor beta chains came from one sample sequenced in a study of technical replicates of blood from a few donors. Sequenced by immunoSEQ multiplex PCR; TCRdb stores in-frame clones only, minus some. The table records tens of thousands of clones, roughly 92% of them present only once. Sequenced sample: T cells isolated from PBMCs. These receptors were obtained from a human donor in good health.

J is TRBJ2-7 and V is TRBV7-2; 8 bases align to TRBD1. CDR1 and CDR2 from the germline V gene are SGHTA and FQGNSA. The V gene end was trimmed by 6 bases and the J gene end by 0 bases; junction bases not matched to a gene: 4. The CDR3 contains 14 residues. CDR3 nucleotides: TGTGCCAGCAGTAGACAGGGGTCCTCCTACGAGCAGTACTTC. Residues: CASSRQGSSYEQYF.

The rearrangement joins TRBV15 to TRBJ2-7; D remains unclear. Germline V gene lookup returns CDR1 LNHNV and CDR2 YYDKDF (reference sequence). This CDR3 contains 12 residues. V was cut by 3 bases and J by 3 bases, with 6 bases left in between. This chain's CDR3 is CATSRSGYEQYF. The CDR3 region has the DNA TGTGCCACCAGCAGGAGTGGCTACGAGCAGTACTTC.

The J gene is TRBJ1-1, the V gene TRBV5-1, with D unresolved. V lost 5 bases and J lost 8, with 10 bases in between. The CDR3 sequence is 11 residues long. Germline V lookup: CDR1 SGHRS, CDR2 YFSETQ. The DNA of the CDR3 is TGCGCCAGCAGGGGAGGCCCCGAAGCTTTCTTT. This translates into CASRGGPEAFF.

The CDR3 DNA reads as TGTGCCAGCAGTAGAAACAGGGATCAGCCCCAGCATTTT. It yields the protein CASSRNRDQPQHF. The chain links TRBV6-6 to TRBJ1-5; D is perhaps TRBD1 (6 bases). The CDR3 has 13 residues. Germline lookup yields CDR1 MNHNY and CDR2 SVGAGI (reference sequence). The V gene lost 5 bases and the J gene lost 5 bases, with 10 bases spanning the gap.

J is TRBJ2-7 and V is TRBV28; maybe TRBD1 (6 bases). The CDR3 has 14 amino acids. Trimming pared 4 bases from V and 5 bases from J, leaving 15 bases between. Germline V gene lookup returns CDR1 MDHEN and CDR2 SYDVKM. CDR3 in amino acids: CASSSLRGSDEQYF. As DNA, the CDR3 is TGTGCCAGCAGTTCCCTCAGGGGATCGGACGAGCAGTACTTC.

This rearrangement joins TRBV5-1 to TRBJ1-2; D remains unclear. The CDR3 sequence is 15 residues long. V lost 0 bases and J lost 2, with 11 bases in between. Germline CDR1 reads SGHRS; CDR2 reads YFSETQ. CDR3 nucleotides: TGCGCCAGCAGCTTGGACCCCACAGAAAACTATGGCTACACCTTC. Amino acid sequence: CASSLDPTENYGYTF.

This clone came up once. This chain connects TRBV29-1 to TRBJ2-2; D might be TRBD2 (5 bases). Per germline, CDR1 SQVTM and CDR2 ANQGSEA. With 3 bases removed from V and 5 bases from J, the gap between germline ends came to 13 bases. The CDR3 extends over 14 amino acids. The CDR3 DNA reads TGCAGCGTTGACCGGGGTGTAACAACCGGGGAGCTGTTTTTT. Translating gives CSVDRGVTTGELFF.

V gene TRBV2 combines with J gene TRBJ1-1; D is unclear. The V gene lost 5 bases and the J gene lost 8 bases, with 9 bases spanning the gap. Germline loops: CDR1 SNHLY, CDR2 FYNNEI. The CDR3 length is 11 residues. CDR3 nucleotides: TGTGCCAGCAGTCCGGTAGCGGAAGCTTTCTTT. It encodes CASSPVAEAFF.

The chain combines TRBV29-1 with TRBJ1-2, with TRBD1 matching over 7 bases. This CDR3 contains 10 residues. CDR1 and CDR2 from the germline V gene are SQVTM and ANQGSEA. Germline trimming cut 7 bases from V and 8 bases from J; bases unmatched to any gene: 4. The CDR3 DNA sequence: TGCAGCGCCACAGGGGACGGCTACACCTTC. Translating it yields CSATGDGYTF.

The genes are TRBV11-3 and TRBJ2-7; tentatively, D is TRBD2 (5 bases). The CDR3 extends over 15 amino acids. Germline values: CDR1 SGHNT, CDR2 YENEEA. V lost 7 bases to trimming and J lost 5 bases, with 21 bases between them. The CDR3 here is CASTPPRGRPHEQYF. As DNA, the CDR3 is TGTGCCAGCACCCCCCCCCGAGGGCGTCCCCACGAGCAGTACTTC.

The gene calls are TRBV19 and TRBJ1-5; 9 bases map to TRBD1. Germline CDR1 and CDR2: LNHDA and SQIVND (reference sequence). This CDR3 is 16 amino acids long. Trimming cost V 4 bases and J 4 bases; bases outside gene matches: 8. Here the CDR3 DNA reads TGTGCCAGTAGTACCACAGGGGGCGGAAAAAATCAGCCCCAGCATTTT. As protein: CASSTTGGGKNQPQHF.

This chain joins TRBV5-1 and TRBJ2-1; TRBD2 matches 7 bases. This CDR3 contains 13 residues. V was pared by 1 base and J by 9 bases, with 4 bases of the junction left unmatched. Germline values: CDR1 SGHRS, CDR2 YFSETQ. The CDR3 DNA is TGCGCCAGCAGCTTGTGGGGGGGGAGTGAGCAGTTCTTC. This translates into CASSLWGGSEQFF.

V usage is TRBV27 and J usage is TRBJ1-2, with 7 bases that match TRBD1. Germline loops: CDR1 MNHEY, CDR2 SMNVEV (reference sequence). The CDR3 is made up of 15 amino acids. V gave up 4 bases and J gave up 3 bases; unmatched junction bases: 8. The CDR3 here is CASSWSRDRYYGYTF. The DNA for the CDR3 is TGTGCCAGCAGTTGGTCCCGGGACAGATACTATGGCTACACCTTC.

This chain links TRBV10-3 with TRBJ1-3; weak D call: TRBD1 (6 bases). CDR1 and CDR2 from the germline V gene are ENHRY and SYGVKD. The CDR3 loop spans 15 amino acids. Trimming cost V 6 bases and J 0 bases, with 12 bases left between them. CDR3 DNA: TGTGCCATCAGCCCAGGACAGCACTCTGGAAACACCATATATTTT. As protein: CAISPGQHSGNTIYF.

This clone was recorded once. The chain recombines TRBV5-4 with TRBJ1-1; a weak D match, TRBD1 (6 bases). The CDR3 is 14 residues long. Looked up from germline, CDR1 is SGHNT and CDR2 is YYREEE (reference sequence). The V and J ends lost 1 base and 1 base respectively, with 8 bases between them. CDR3 sequence reads: CASSLIGGNTEAFF. The DNA of the CDR3 is TGTGCCAGCAGCTTGATAGGGGGGAACACTGAAGCTTTCTTT.

The rearrangement links TRBV5-1 to TRBJ1-1; D remains unclear. Germline loops: CDR1 SGHRS, CDR2 YFSETQ. Deletions cut 2 bases from V and 9 bases from J, with 11 bases between. The length of the CDR3 is 12 residues. CDR3 in DNA: TGCGCCAGCAGCTTACCGGGAAGGAAAGCTTTCTTT. Translated: CASSLPGRKAFF.

This clone has a handful of counts. The chain recombines TRBV4-1 with TRBJ2-2; a weak D match, TRBD2 (5 bases). The CDR3 extends over 15 amino acids. CDR1 and CDR2 from the germline V gene are MGHRA and YSYEKL. Trimming stripped 0 bases from V and 5 bases from J, with 10 bases between. The CDR3 sequence is CASSQEGVGTGELFF. For the CDR3, the DNA is TGCGCCAGCAGCCAAGAGGGAGTTGGTACCGGGGAGCTGTTTTTT.

V and J are TRBV9 and TRBJ2-6; no firm D call. The germline gives CDR1 SGDLS, CDR2 YYNGEE. Deletions cut 0 bases from V and 4 bases from J, with 8 bases between. The CDR3 sequence is 15 residues long. The CDR3 region is CASSVVGAGANVLTF. DNA of the CDR3: TGTGCCAGCAGCGTAGTGGGCGCGGGGGCCAACGTCCTGACTTTC. Complete variable domain (other parts from reference TRBV9 and TRBJ2-6): DSGVTQTPKHLITATGQRVTLRCSPRSGDLSVYWYQQSLDQGLQFLIQYYNGEERAKGNILERFSAQQFPDLHSELNLSSLELGDSALYFCASSVVGAGANVLTFGAGSRLTVL.